Listed here are 12 T cell receptor beta chains from one sample, sequenced in a study of blood T cell repertoires in COVID-19. Measured with immunoSEQ multiplex PCR; TCRdb has only the in-frame clones, and not every one. Of fewer than 200,000 clones in the sample, 80% to 90% were seen once. The sequenced sample consisted of peripheral blood. Every receptor here comes from a woman aged 65 to 85 with COVID-19, enrolled during active disease.

The chain employs TRBV5-6 and TRBJ1-5, with D possibly being TRBD1 (5 bases). V lost 1 base, J lost 2 bases, and 19 bases lay in between. Germline CDR1 SGHDT, CDR2 YYEEEE. The CDR3 covers 18 residues. The CDR3 reads CASSLSVGVPGGNQPQHF. Here the CDR3 DNA reads TGTGCCAGCAGCTTGTCTGTCGGGGTGCCGGGGGGCAATCAGCCCCAGCATTTT.

The CDR3, as DNA: TGTGCCAGCACCGGACAGGGGGGGGAGACCCAGTACTTC. Amino acids: CASTGQGGETQYF. The chain employs TRBV6-5 and TRBJ2-5, with 10 positions matching TRBD1. Germline trimming cut 7 bases from V and 5 bases from J; bases unmatched to any gene: 4. This CDR3 comprises 13 residues. Germline CDR1 is MNHEY and CDR2 is SVGAGI.

J is TRBJ2-5 and V is TRBV5-1, with 10 bases aligning to TRBD2. The CDR3 contains 16 residues. The germline gives CDR1 SGHRS, CDR2 YFSETQ. Trimming took 4 bases from V and 1 from J; bases not matched to a gene: 7. The CDR3 here is CASSPAGGPVQETQYF. The CDR3 DNA sequence: TGCGCCAGCAGCCCAGCGGGAGGGCCAGTCCAAGAGACCCAGTACTTC.

This chain uses TRBV19 with TRBJ1-2; TRBD1 is a possible D gene (5 bases). The germline V gene has CDR1 LNHDA and CDR2 SQIVND (reference sequence). The CDR3 has 16 amino acids. The V end was cut by 7 bases, the J end by 0 bases, with 18 bases between. The CDR3 loop reads CASKKSTGTPNYGYTF. CDR3 sequence (DNA): TGTGCCAGTAAGAAGTCTACCGGGACTCCTAACTATGGCTACACCTTC.

This clone came up once. The genes are TRBV7-6 and TRBJ1-6; 10 bases align to TRBD1. The CDR3 runs 15 residues. Looked up from germline, CDR1 is SGHVS and CDR2 is FNYEAQ. V lost 2 bases and J lost 11; bases outside the gene matches: 6. The CDR3, as DNA: TGTGCCAGCAGCTTATCCCGGGACAGGGGTCCACCCCTCCACTTT. It translates to CASSLSRDRGPPLHF.

The chain links TRBV7-9 to TRBJ2-7; TRBD1 is a possible D gene (6 bases). The germline V and J ends were trimmed by 3 bases and 0 bases, with 12 bases remaining between them. The CDR3 has 15 residues. Germline values: CDR1 SEHNR, CDR2 FQNEAQ (reference sequence). The CDR3 DNA sequence: TGTGCCAGCAGCTTTATCCGGGACAACTCCTACGAGCAGTACTTC. This gives the protein CASSFIRDNSYEQYF.

This sequence joins TRBV15 and TRBJ1-5, with TRBD1 matching 8 bases. CDR1 is LNHNV and CDR2 is YYDKDF in the germline V gene (reference sequence). The V and J ends lost 4 bases and 4 bases, in that order; junction bases with no gene match: 9. There are 16 residues in the CDR3. CDR3 nucleotide sequence: TGTGCCACCAGCACGGACAGGGCTCGCGGTAATCAGCCCCAGCATTTT. Its protein product is CATSTDRARGNQPQHF.

The chain recombines TRBV3-1 (or the pseudogene TRBV3-2) with TRBJ1-4, with D hard to call. CDR3 length equals 13 residues. Per the germline V gene, CDR1 is LGHDT and CDR2 is YNNKEL (reference sequence). With 4 bases removed from V and 6 bases from J, the gap between germline ends came to 9 bases. This chain's CDR3 is CASSPNVDEKLFF. The CDR3, as DNA: TGTGCCAGCAGCCCAAACGTAGATGAAAAACTGTTTTTT.

V and J are TRBV5-1 and TRBJ1-2; D remains unclear. The length of the CDR3 is 13 residues. Trimming stripped 0 bases from V and 5 bases from J, with 8 bases between. Germline V gene data show CDR1 as SGHRS and CDR2 as YFSETQ. CDR3 residues: CASSLARDYGYTF. The DNA for the CDR3 is TGCGCCAGCAGCTTGGCACGGGATTATGGCTACACCTTC.

The chain is built from TRBV10-3 and TRBJ1-4; D is undetermined. Trimming took off 8 bases at V and 5 bases at J, with 12 bases between the two ends. Germline-derived CDR1 and CDR2 are ENHRY and SYGVKD. The CDR3 has 13 amino acids. The CDR3 DNA follows: TGTGCCATCTCGCCCAGGAAAAATGAAAAACTGTTTTTT. This sequence encodes CAISPRKNEKLFF.

This clone has a single count. The J gene is TRBJ2-5, the V gene TRBV5-4; a weak D match, TRBD2 (5 bases). From germline, CDR1 is SGHNT and CDR2 YYREEE (reference sequence). Trimming pared 4 bases from V and 4 bases from J, leaving 14 bases between. CDR3 length: 14 amino acids. In DNA form, the CDR3 reads TGTGCCAGCAGCCCGAGGGCCAACGGAGAGACCCAGTACTTC. Translated: CASSPRANGETQYF.

This clone was recorded only once. The CDR3 nucleotides are TGTGCCAGCAGCCAAGTTACTACCGGTGGCACAGATACGCAGTATTTT. This encodes CASSQVTTGGTDTQYF. The rearrangement joins TRBV4-2 to TRBJ2-3; D gene uncertain. Per germline, CDR1 LGHNA and CDR2 YNFKEQ. The CDR3 consists of 16 residues. Trimming left V 1 base short and J 1 base short, with 12 bases between.